This TCR beta chain was identified during a study of blood T cell repertoires in COVID-19. Study context: The United States, Italy and Spain provided the acute and convalescent COVID-19 samples. T cells, B-cell-depleted T cells, or PBMCs provided the cDNA or gDNA that served as material.

In the authors' methods: Amplification from reference gene primers served as the basis for estimated nucleated cell counts. TCRdb's copy holds only in-frame clones and misses some; the assay was immunoSEQ multiplex PCR. Clone size and the V and J calls come from that table; the DNA yielded D and trimming. The table lists 100,000 to 150,000 clones, about 80% of them singletons. Germline CDR1 is ENHRY and CDR2 is SYGVKD. The ends were cut back, 5 bases at V and 0 bases at J, with 10 bases in the middle. The CDR3 covers 14 residues. Input material: peripheral blood. The gene calls are TRBV10-3 and TRBJ1-1; TRBD1 might be the D (6 bases). The TCR originated in a human donor in a cohort sampled during active COVID-19. CDR3 sequence reads: CAISRQELNTEAFF. The DNA of the CDR3 is TGTGCCATCAGTCGACAGGAGCTGAACACTGAAGCTTTCTTT.